One sample yielded the 30 T cell receptor beta chains listed below, sequenced in a study of blood T cell repertoires in COVID-19. The data were produced by immunoSEQ multiplex PCR, yet TCRdb's version contains in-frame clones alone and is incomplete. The sample consists of over 150,000 clones, about 80% of them appearing once. The sample was PBMCs or T cells enriched from blood (not recorded which). The receptors shown here come from a woman aged 55 to 70 who had recovered from COVID-19.

The J gene is TRBJ1-1, the V gene TRBV19; 7 positions match TRBD1. J was trimmed by 4 bases and V by 4 bases; bases with no gene match: 6. From germline, CDR1 is LNHDA and CDR2 SQIVND (reference sequence). CDR3 length equals 14 residues. CDR3 sequence reads: CASSTLTGSTEAFF. CDR3 DNA sequence: TGTGCCAGTAGTACCCTGACAGGGAGCACTGAAGCTTTCTTT.

The chain combines TRBV6-5 with TRBJ1-5; TRBD1 aligns across 8 bases. This CDR3 contains 15 residues. The germline V gene has CDR1 MNHEY and CDR2 SVGAGI. V was pared by 0 bases and J by 4 bases, with 2 bases of the junction left unmatched. The CDR3 DNA follows: TGTGCCAGCAGTTACTCACGGACAGGGAATCAGCCCCAGCATTTT. It is translated as CASSYSRTGNQPQHF.

V and J are TRBV6-5 and TRBJ1-5; 7 nucleotides agree with TRBD1. The germline CDR1 and CDR2 sequences are MNHEY and SVGAGI. Unmatched junction bases numbered 4, after V lost 6 bases and J lost 5 bases. The CDR3 extends over 13 amino acids. CDR3 sequence: CASSYRGYQPQHF. Written as DNA, the CDR3 is TGTGCCAGCAGCTACAGGGGTTATCAGCCCCAGCATTTT.

V is TRBV5-5 and J is TRBJ1-5; 8 bases fit TRBD1. Germline loops: CDR1 SGHKS, CDR2 YYEKEE (reference sequence). V lost 2 bases to trimming and J lost 2 bases; unmatched junction nucleotides: 9. The CDR3 is 17 amino acids. The CDR3 protein is CASSLRQGYNGNQPQHF. The CDR3 DNA reads as TGTGCCAGCAGCTTAAGACAGGGGTATAACGGCAATCAGCCCCAGCATTTT.

The CDR3 sequence is CASSPVFADGYTF. The CDR3 nucleotides read TGCGCCAGCAGCCCGGTATTCGCGGATGGCTACACCTTC. The chain links TRBV5-1 to TRBJ1-2; D unresolved. The V gene lost 4 bases and the J gene lost 6 bases, with 13 bases spanning the gap. This CDR3 region has 13 residues. The germline V gene encodes CDR1 SGHRS and CDR2 YFSETQ.

V is TRBV23-1 and J is TRBJ1-2; D uncertain. TRBV23-1 is given ORF status, its function remaining uncertain. The CDR3 length is 13 residues. Trimming took 5 bases from V and 2 from J, leaving 9 bases between them. The CDR3 DNA reads as TGCGCCAGCAGTGAGGGAGCGAACTATGGCTACACCTTC. Its protein product is CASSEGANYGYTF.

This chain connects TRBV5-6 to TRBJ1-1, with a tentative D call TRBD1 (5 bases). There are 15 residues in the CDR3. Trimming took off 6 bases at V and 2 bases at J, with 17 bases between the two ends. Germline loops: CDR1 SGHDT, CDR2 YYEEEE. CDR3 bases: TGTGCCAGCACCGTAACCGGGGGTTTCAACACTGAAGCTTTCTTT. Translation gives CASTVTGGFNTEAFF. Looking up the rest from reference TRBV5-6 and TRBJ1-1 gives the full variable domain: DAGVTQSPTHLIKTRGQQVTLRCSPKSGHDTVSWYQQALGQGPQFIFQYYEEEERQRGNFPDRFSGHQFPNYSSELNVNALLLGDSALYLCASTVTGGFNTEAFFGQGTRLTVV.

The chain has TRBV12-3 or TRBV12-4 and TRBJ1-5; D gene uncertain. The CDR3 totals 13 residues. Trimming shortened V by 3 bases and J by 2 bases, and 5 bases separated the two germline ends. In DNA form, the CDR3 reads TGTGCCAGCAGTTTCGGGGGCAATCAGCCCCAGCATTTT. This gives the protein CASSFGGNQPQHF.

The gene calls are TRBV18 and TRBJ1-6; 12 positions agree with TRBD1. This CDR3 has 17 amino acids. The V gene's germline CDR1 is KGHSH and CDR2 LQKENI. Unmatched junction bases numbered 3, after V lost 2 bases and J lost 4 bases. CDR3 sequence: CASSPTGQGAYNSPLHF. The CDR3 coding sequence is TGTGCCAGCTCACCAACGGGACAGGGGGCTTATAATTCACCCCTCCACTTT.

This chain connects TRBV7-6 to TRBJ2-1, with TRBD1 matching 8 bases. V was pared by 4 bases and J by 4 bases, with 9 bases of the junction left unmatched. CDR3 length: 16 residues. The V gene's germline CDR1 is SGHVS and CDR2 FNYEAQ. CDR3 bases: TGTGCCAGCAGCTGGATATCCGGGGACAGGTACAATGAGCAGTTCTTC. It yields the protein CASSWISGDRYNEQFF.

With respect to this clone: This sample also contains other DNA sequences that code for the same CDR3. This sequence joins TRBV3-1 (or the pseudogene TRBV3-2) and TRBJ2-5, with TRBD2 matching over 8 bases. Trimming cost V 1 base and J 3 bases; bases outside gene matches: 1. The CDR3 is 14 residues long. Germline V lookup: CDR1 LGHDT, CDR2 YNNKEL (reference sequence). DNA of the CDR3: TGTGCCAGCAGCCAAGCGGGGGGGGAAGAGACCCAGTACTTC. Protein product: CASSQAGGEETQYF.

This chain links TRBV11-2 with TRBJ2-1; TRBD2 matches at 11 bases. With V trimmed by 6 bases and J by 0 bases, 4 bases remained unmatched. Germline CDR1 SGHAT, CDR2 FQNNGV. CDR3 length: 16 residues. The CDR3 DNA is TGTGCCAGCAGGCTAGCGGGGGGAGCCTCCTACAATGAGCAGTTCTTC. Translation gives CASRLAGGASYNEQFF.

This sequence joins TRBV24-1 and TRBJ2-7; D remains ambiguous. Germline CDR1 is KGHDR and CDR2 is SFDVKD. The CDR3 has 15 amino acids. V lost 3 bases and J lost 3, with 14 bases in between. The CDR3 region has the DNA TGTGCCACCAGTGATCCGCGAACGACTGACTACGAGCAGTACTTC. Its translation: CATSDPRTTDYEQYF.

The V and J genes are TRBV19 and TRBJ1-2, with D unclear. The V gene lost 3 bases and the J gene lost 4 bases, with 9 bases spanning the gap. In germline, CDR1 is LNHDA, CDR2 SQIVND (reference sequence). The CDR3 sequence is 13 residues long. The CDR3 DNA reads as TGTGCCAGTAGTATTGGAGGGTTCTATGGCTACACCTTC. Residues: CASSIGGFYGYTF.

The CDR3 is CASSLSGIRYEQYF. CDR3 nucleotide sequence: TGTGCCAGCAGCTTGTCAGGTATTCGCTACGAGCAGTACTTC. This chain uses TRBV5-4 with TRBJ2-7, with D unclear. Trimming pared 1 base from V and 3 bases from J, leaving 11 bases between. CDR1 and CDR2 (germline): SGHNT, YYREEE (reference sequence). CDR3 size: 14 residues.

This sequence joins TRBV19 and TRBJ1-4, with D perhaps TRBD1 (5 bases). This CDR3 is 11 amino acids long. Trimming removed 6 bases at V and 9 bases at J, with 8 bases between. In germline, CDR1 is LNHDA, CDR2 SQIVND (reference sequence). CDR3 residues: CASRKGQKLFF. The CDR3 DNA reads as TGTGCCAGTAGAAAGGGGCAAAAACTGTTTTTT.

This clone showed up just once. The chain carries TRBV5-1 and TRBJ2-2; 12 nucleotides agree with TRBD2. The CDR3 consists of 17 residues. The J segment lost 1 base and the V segment lost 4 bases, leaving 5 bases of the junction unmatched. Germline CDR1 and CDR2: SGHRS and YFSETQ. DNA for the CDR3: TGCGCCAGCAGCCCGACTAGCGGGGGCCTGAACACCGGGGAGCTGTTTTTT. Protein product: CASSPTSGGLNTGELFF. Based on the CDR3 plus reference TRBV5-1 and TRBJ2-2, the full variable domain is KAGVTQTPRYLIKTRGQQVTLSCSPISGHRSVSWYQQTPGQGLQFLFEYFSETQRNKGNFPGRFSGRQFSNSRSEMNVSTLELGDSALYLCASSPTSGGLNTGELFFGEGSRLTVL.

As DNA, the CDR3 is TGTGCCAGTAGTAAGCGACTAGGAGTTAGTACAGATACGCAGTATTTT. This sequence encodes CASSKRLGVSTDTQYF. The gene calls are TRBV19 and TRBJ2-3; D is possibly TRBD2 (6 bases). Germline-derived CDR1 and CDR2 are LNHDA and SQIVND (reference sequence). Trimming shortened V by 4 bases and J by 3 bases, and 17 bases separated the two germline ends. The CDR3 runs 16 residues.

The chain carries TRBV5-1 and TRBJ1-4, with D maybe TRBD1 (6 bases). The CDR3 sequence is 14 residues long. The germline V and J ends were trimmed by 4 bases and 8 bases, with 15 bases remaining between them. The germline V gene has CDR1 SGHRS and CDR2 YFSETQ. CDR3 in amino acids: CASSVQGGEEKLFF. For the CDR3, the DNA is TGCGCCAGCAGCGTACAGGGTGGCGAGGAAAAACTGTTTTTT.

This CDR3 reads CASSSEGLADYNEQFF. DNA of the CDR3: TGTGCCAGCAGCTCTGAGGGACTAGCGGACTACAATGAGCAGTTCTTC. The chain joins TRBV5-5 to TRBJ2-1, with TRBD2 matching over 11 bases. J lost 3 bases, V lost 3 bases, and 5 bases had no gene match. CDR3 length: 16 amino acids. CDR1 is SGHKS and CDR2 is YYEKEE in the germline V gene (reference sequence).

This clone occurred a few times. The V call is TRBV2, the J call TRBJ1-5; perhaps TRBD1 as D (5 bases). This CDR3 is built from 14 residues. Germline CDR1 is SNHLY and CDR2 is FYNNEI. V lost 2 bases to trimming and J lost 2 bases, with 7 bases between them. Here the CDR3 DNA reads TGTGCCAGCAGTGAATGGGGGGGCAATCAGCCCCAGCATTTT. This translates into CASSEWGGNQPQHF.

The rearrangement uses TRBV5-1 and TRBJ2-1; TRBD2 matches 10 bases. The junction had 5 bases not matched to a gene; V was cut back by 5 bases and J by 0 bases. The CDR3 has 16 residues. Germline lookup yields CDR1 SGHRS and CDR2 YFSETQ. CDR3: CASRSTSGVSYNEQFF. The DNA of the CDR3 is TGCGCCAGCAGATCCACTAGCGGGGTCTCCTACAATGAGCAGTTCTTC.

The chain employs TRBV2 and TRBJ1-1, with 8 bases lining up with TRBD1. The germline V gene has CDR1 SNHLY and CDR2 FYNNEI. The V and J ends lost 6 bases and 5 bases, in that order; junction bases with no gene match: 5. This CDR3 region has 13 residues. The CDR3 coding sequence is TGTGCCAGCAGGGGCGACAGGGGAACTGAAGCTTTCTTT. This gives the protein CASRGDRGTEAFF.

V usage is TRBV30 and J usage is TRBJ2-3, with 11 bases that match TRBD2. The CDR3 covers 14 residues. Germline trimming cut 4 bases from V and 2 bases from J; bases unmatched to any gene: 2. Per germline, CDR1 GTSNPN and CDR2 SVGIG (reference sequence). In DNA form, the CDR3 reads TGTGCCTGGAAACTAGCGGGGGTCACAGATACGCAGTATTTT. Translation: CAWKLAGVTDTQYF. The full variable domain, completed using reference TRBV30 and TRBJ2-3, is SQTIHQWPATLVQPVGSPLSLECTVEGTSNPNLYWYRQAAGRGLQLLFYSVGIGQISSEVPQNLSASRPQDRQFILSSKKLLLSDSGFYLCAWKLAGVTDTQYFGPGTRLTVL.

The chain carries TRBV18 and TRBJ1-1; no clear D gene. The germline V and J ends were trimmed by 3 bases and 6 bases, with 14 bases remaining between them. This CDR3 is 14 amino acids long. Per the germline V gene, CDR1 is KGHSH and CDR2 is LQKENI. DNA of the CDR3: TGTGCCAGCTCACCCCCGGGGAGGAAGGCTGAAGCTTTCTTT. This codes for CASSPPGRKAEAFF. Complete variable domain (other parts from reference TRBV18 and TRBJ1-1): NAGVMQNPRHLVRRRGQEARLRCSPMKGHSHVYWYRQLPEEGLKFMVYLQKENIIDESGMPKERFSAEFPKEGPSILRIQQVVRGDSAAYFCASSPPGRKAEAFFGQGTRLTVV.

This chain joins TRBV19 and TRBJ2-3; no firm D call. The CDR3 has 13 amino acids. V gave up 6 bases and J gave up 0 bases, with 7 bases separating them. Per the germline V gene, CDR1 is LNHDA and CDR2 is SQIVND (reference sequence). As DNA, the CDR3 is TGTGCCAGTAGGAGAGCCAGCACAGATACGCAGTATTTT. Translating gives CASRRASTDTQYF.

This clone came up once. The J gene is TRBJ2-7, the V gene TRBV15, with 9 bases aligning to TRBD1. Germline V gene lookup returns CDR1 LNHNV and CDR2 YYDKDF (reference sequence). The CDR3 runs to 15 residues. V trimming: 3 bases; J trimming: 3 bases; junction bases outside the gene matches: 6. The CDR3 here is CATSRALGQGYEQYF. The DNA of the CDR3 is TGTGCCACCAGCAGGGCCTTGGGACAGGGCTACGAGCAGTACTTC.

The DNA for the CDR3 is TGCGCCAGCAGGCGGGACAGGGTGACCTACGAGCAGTACTTC. Encoded protein: CASRRDRVTYEQYF. The rearrangement joins TRBV5-1 to TRBJ2-7; 9 bases align to TRBD1. V shed 5 bases and J 2 bases; nucleotides not matched to a gene: 5. The germline V gene has CDR1 SGHRS and CDR2 YFSETQ. This CDR3 region has 14 residues.

The chain is built from TRBV19 and TRBJ1-5, with 7 bases aligning to TRBD1. The CDR3 covers 15 residues. Germline CDR1 LNHDA, CDR2 SQIVND (reference sequence). With V trimmed by 6 bases and J by 3 bases, 8 bases remained unmatched. CDR3 sequence: CASRDTGTVNQPQHF. The CDR3 nucleotides are TGTGCCAGTAGGGACACCGGGACAGTCAATCAGCCCCAGCATTTT.

DNA of the CDR3: TGTGCCAGCAGCCCCCCTTGGACAGGGAAAAACATTCAGTACTTC. Protein sequence: CASSPPWTGKNIQYF. V is TRBV3-1 (or the pseudogene TRBV3-2) and J is TRBJ2-4; 8 positions match TRBD1. Trimming took 4 bases from V and 4 from J; bases not matched to a gene: 6. From germline, CDR1 is LGHDT and CDR2 YNNKEL (reference sequence). This CDR3 spans 15 amino acids.